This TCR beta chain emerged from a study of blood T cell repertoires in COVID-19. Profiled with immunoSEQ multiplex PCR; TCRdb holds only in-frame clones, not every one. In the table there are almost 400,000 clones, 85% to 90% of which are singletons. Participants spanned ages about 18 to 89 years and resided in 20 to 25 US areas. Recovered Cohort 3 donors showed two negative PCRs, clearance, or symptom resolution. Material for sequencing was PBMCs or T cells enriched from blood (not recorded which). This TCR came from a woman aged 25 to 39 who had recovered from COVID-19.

CDR3 region: CASSQARGVAYEQYF. The CDR3 DNA is TGTGCCAGCAGCCAAGCCAGGGGGGTCGCCTACGAGCAGTACTTC. V and J are TRBV14 and TRBJ2-7; D is perhaps TRBD1 (7 bases). CDR1 and CDR2 (germline): SGHDN, FVKESK. Trimming stripped 1 base from V and 2 bases from J, with 12 bases between. The CDR3 covers 15 residues.